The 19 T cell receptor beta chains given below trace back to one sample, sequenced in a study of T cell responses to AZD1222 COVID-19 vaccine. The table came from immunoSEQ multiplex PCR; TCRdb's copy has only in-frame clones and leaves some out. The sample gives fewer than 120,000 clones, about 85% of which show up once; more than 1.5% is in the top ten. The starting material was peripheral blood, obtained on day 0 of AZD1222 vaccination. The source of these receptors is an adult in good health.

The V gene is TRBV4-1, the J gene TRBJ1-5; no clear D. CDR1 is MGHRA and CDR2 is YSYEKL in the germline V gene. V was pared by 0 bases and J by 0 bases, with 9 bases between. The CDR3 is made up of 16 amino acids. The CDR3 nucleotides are TGCGCCAGCAGCCAAGAGAGGGCTAATAGCAATCAGCCCCAGCATTTT. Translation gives CASSQERANSNQPQHF.

CDR3 region: CASREMRGNEQFF. As DNA, the CDR3 is TGTGCCAGCAGAGAGATGAGGGGCAATGAGCAGTTCTTC. The V gene is TRBV6-5, the J gene TRBJ2-1; D is tentatively TRBD1 or TRBD2 (5 bases each). Deletions cut 6 bases from V and 6 bases from J, with 12 bases between. Germline CDR1 is MNHEY and CDR2 is SVGAGI. This CDR3 is built from 13 residues.

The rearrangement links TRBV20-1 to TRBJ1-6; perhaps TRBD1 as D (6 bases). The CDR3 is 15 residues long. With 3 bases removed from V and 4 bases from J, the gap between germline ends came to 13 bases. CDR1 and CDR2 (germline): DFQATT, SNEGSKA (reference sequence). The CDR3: CSASQRGVYNSPLHF. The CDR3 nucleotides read TGCAGTGCTAGTCAAAGGGGGGTTTATAATTCACCCCTCCACTTT.

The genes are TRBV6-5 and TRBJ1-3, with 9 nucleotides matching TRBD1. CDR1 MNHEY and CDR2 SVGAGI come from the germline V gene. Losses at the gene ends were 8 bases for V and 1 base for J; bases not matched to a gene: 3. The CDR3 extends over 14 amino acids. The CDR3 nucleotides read TGTGCCAGCTTGGACAGGGGTTCTGGAAACACCATATATTTT. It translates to CASLDRGSGNTIYF.

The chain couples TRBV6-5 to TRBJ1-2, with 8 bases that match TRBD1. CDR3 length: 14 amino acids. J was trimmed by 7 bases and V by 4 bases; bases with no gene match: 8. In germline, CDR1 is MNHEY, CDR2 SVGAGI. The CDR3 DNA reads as TGTGCCAGCAGTTTCTCAGGGGGCACGGGTGGCTACACCTTC. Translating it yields CASSFSGGTGGYTF.

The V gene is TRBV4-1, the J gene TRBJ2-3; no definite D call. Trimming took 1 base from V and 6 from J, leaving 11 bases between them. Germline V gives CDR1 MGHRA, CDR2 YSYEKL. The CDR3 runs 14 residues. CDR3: CASSQVAVVDTQYF. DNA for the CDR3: TGCGCCAGCAGCCAAGTAGCTGTTGTGGATACGCAGTATTTT.

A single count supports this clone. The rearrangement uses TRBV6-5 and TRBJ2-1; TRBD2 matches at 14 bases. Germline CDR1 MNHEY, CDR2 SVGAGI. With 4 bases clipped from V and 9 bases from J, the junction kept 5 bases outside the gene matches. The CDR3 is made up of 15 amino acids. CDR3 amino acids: CASSSGTSGRREQFF. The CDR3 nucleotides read TGTGCCAGCAGTTCCGGGACTAGCGGGAGACGTGAGCAGTTCTTC.

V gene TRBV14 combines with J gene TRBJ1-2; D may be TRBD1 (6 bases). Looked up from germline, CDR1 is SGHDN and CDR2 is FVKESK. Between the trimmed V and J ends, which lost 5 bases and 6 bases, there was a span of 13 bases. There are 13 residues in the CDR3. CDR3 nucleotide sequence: TGTGCCAGCAGCACACAGGGAATCCATGGCTACACCTTC. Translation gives CASSTQGIHGYTF.

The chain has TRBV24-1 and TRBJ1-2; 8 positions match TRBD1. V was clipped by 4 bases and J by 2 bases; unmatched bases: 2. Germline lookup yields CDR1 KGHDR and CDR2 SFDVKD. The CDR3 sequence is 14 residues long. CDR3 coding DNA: TGTGCCACCAGTGAGGCAGGGGGCAACTATGGCTACACCTTC. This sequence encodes CATSEAGGNYGYTF.

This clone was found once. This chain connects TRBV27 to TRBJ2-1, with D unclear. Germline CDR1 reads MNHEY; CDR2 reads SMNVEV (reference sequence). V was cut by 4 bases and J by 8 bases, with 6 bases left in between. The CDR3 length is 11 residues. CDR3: CASSSLHEQFF. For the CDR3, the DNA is TGTGCCAGCAGTTCCCTTCATGAGCAGTTCTTC.

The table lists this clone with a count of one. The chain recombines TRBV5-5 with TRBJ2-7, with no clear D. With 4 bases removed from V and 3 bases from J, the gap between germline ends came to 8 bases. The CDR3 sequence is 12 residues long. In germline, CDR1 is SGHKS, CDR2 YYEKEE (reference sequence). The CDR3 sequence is CASSVGNYEQYF. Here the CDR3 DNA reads TGTGCCAGCAGCGTCGGTAACTACGAGCAGTACTTC.

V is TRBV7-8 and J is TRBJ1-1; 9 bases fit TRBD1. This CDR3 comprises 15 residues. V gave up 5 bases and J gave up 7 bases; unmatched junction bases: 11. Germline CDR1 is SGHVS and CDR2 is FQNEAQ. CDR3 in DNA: TGTGCCAGCAGCCCTGACCCGGACAGGGGATATGAAGCTTTCTTT. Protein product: CASSPDPDRGYEAFF.

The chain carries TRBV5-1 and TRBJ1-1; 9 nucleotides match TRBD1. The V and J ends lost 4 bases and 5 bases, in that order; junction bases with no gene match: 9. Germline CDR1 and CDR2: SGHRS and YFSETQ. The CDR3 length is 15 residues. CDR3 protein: CASSLTQGARTEAFF. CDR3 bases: TGCGCCAGCAGCCTAACACAGGGGGCGAGGACTGAAGCTTTCTTT.

The chain's CDR3 is CASSLEGNNEKLFF. CDR3 DNA: TGTGCCAGCAGCTTAGAAGGGAATAATGAAAAACTGTTTTTT. The rearrangement joins TRBV13 to TRBJ1-4; D is ambiguous. V shed 1 base and J shed 4 bases, with 7 bases lying between them. The CDR3 consists of 14 residues. Germline V gene sequence: CDR1 PRHDT, CDR2 FYEKMQ (reference sequence).

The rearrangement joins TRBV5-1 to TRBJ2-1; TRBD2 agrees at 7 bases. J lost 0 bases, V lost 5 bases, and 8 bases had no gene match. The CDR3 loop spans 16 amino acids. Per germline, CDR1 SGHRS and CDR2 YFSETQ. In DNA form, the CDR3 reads TGCGCCAGCAGTCCTAAAGCGGGGTACTCCTACAATGAGCAGTTCTTC. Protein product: CASSPKAGYSYNEQFF.

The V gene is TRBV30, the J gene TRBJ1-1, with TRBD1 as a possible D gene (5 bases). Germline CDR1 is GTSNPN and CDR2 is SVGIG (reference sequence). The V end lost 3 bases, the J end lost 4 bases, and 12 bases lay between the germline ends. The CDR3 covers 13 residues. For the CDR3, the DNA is TGTGCCTGGAGGGTCGCGGGGACCACTGAAGCTTTCTTT. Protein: CAWRVAGTTEAFF. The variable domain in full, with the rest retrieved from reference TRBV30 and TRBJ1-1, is SQTIHQWPATLVQPVGSPLSLECTVEGTSNPNLYWYRQAAGRGLQLLFYSVGIGQISSEVPQNLSASRPQDRQFILSSKKLLLSDSGFYLCAWRVAGTTEAFFGQGTRLTVV.

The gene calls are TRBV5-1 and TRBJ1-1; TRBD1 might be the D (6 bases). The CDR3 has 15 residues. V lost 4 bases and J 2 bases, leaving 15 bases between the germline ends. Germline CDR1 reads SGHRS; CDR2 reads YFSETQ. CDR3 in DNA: TGCGCCAGCAGCGTAACAGTAGGGGGAAACACTGAAGCTTTCTTT. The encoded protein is CASSVTVGGNTEAFF.

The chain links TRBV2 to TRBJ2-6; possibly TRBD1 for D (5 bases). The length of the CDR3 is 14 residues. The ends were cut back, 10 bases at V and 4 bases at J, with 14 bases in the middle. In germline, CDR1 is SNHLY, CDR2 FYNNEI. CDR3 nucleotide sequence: TGTGCCACCCCTAGGGGTTCCGGGGCCAACGTCCTGACTTTC. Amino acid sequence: CATPRGSGANVLTF.

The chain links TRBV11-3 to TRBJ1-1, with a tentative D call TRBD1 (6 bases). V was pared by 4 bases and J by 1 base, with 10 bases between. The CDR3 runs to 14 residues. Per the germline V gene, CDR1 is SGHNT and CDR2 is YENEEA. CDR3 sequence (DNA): TGTGCCAGCAGCTCGGGACACCCGAACACTGAAGCTTTCTTT. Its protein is CASSSGHPNTEAFF.